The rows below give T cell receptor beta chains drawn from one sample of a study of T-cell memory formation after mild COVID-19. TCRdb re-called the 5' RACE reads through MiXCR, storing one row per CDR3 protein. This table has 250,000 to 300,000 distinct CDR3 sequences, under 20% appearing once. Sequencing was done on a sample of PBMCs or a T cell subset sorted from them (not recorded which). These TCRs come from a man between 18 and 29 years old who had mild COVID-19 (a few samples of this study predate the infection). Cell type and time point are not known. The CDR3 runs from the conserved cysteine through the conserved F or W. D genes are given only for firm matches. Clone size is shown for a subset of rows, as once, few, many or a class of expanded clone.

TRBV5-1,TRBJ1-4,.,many,TGCGCCAGCAGCTTGGGGGCGAACGATATTGAAAAACTGTTTTTT,CASSLGANDIEKLFF
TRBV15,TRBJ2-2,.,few,TGTGCCACCAGCAGAGATAGTTCCGGGGAGCTGTTTTTT,CATSRDSSGELFF
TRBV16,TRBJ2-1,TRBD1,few,TGTGCCAGCAGCCAGGACAGGGCCTACAATGAGCAGTTCTTC,CASSQDRAYNEQFF
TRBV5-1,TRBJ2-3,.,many,TGCGCCAGCAGCTTAAGAAGCACCGGGCCAGATACGCAGTATTTT,CASSLRSTGPDTQYF
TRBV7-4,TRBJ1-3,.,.,TGTGCCAGCAGCTTCTTCCCCTCCGGGGGGGGTGGAAACACCATATATTTT,CASSFFPSGGGGNTIYF
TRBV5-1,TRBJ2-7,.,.,TGCGCCAGCAGCTTTGTGGACATCGACTACGAGCAGTACTTC,CASSFVDIDYEQYF
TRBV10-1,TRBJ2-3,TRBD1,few,TGCGCCAGCAGTGACCAGGGGGCGAGCACAGATACGCAGTATTTT,CASSDQGASTDTQYF
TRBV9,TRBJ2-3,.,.,TGTGCCAGCAGCGTCCTCGGGGGATCCACAGATACGCAGTATTTT,CASSVLGGSTDTQYF
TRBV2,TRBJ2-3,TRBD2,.,TGTGCCAGCACGGGACTACTGATTTATACGCAGTATTTT,CASTGLLIYTQYF
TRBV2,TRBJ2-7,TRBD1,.,TGTGCCAGCAGGACAGGGGGCGGCTACGAGCAGTACTTC,CASRTGGGYEQYF
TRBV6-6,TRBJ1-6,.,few,TGTGCCAGCAGTTACAGTCAGGGATCTTCACCCCTCCACTTT,CASSYSQGSSPLHF
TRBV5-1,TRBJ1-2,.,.,TGCGCCAGCAGCTTGGATGGACCCCCTAACTATGGCTACACCTTC,CASSLDGPPNYGYTF
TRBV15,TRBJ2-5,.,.,TGTGCCACCAGCAGAGTTGTACGGGAGACCCAGTACTTC,CATSRVVRETQYF
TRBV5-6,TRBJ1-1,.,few,TGTGCCAGCAGCTTCTCAGGGCTGGCTTTCTTT,CASSFSGLAFF
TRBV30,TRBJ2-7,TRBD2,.,TGTGCCTGGAGTGAGCTAGCGGGGGCCTACGAGCAGTACTTC,CAWSELAGAYEQYF
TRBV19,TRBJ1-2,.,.,TGTGCCAGTAGTATAATTGGCGAGAAGATCTATGGCTACACCTTC,CASSIIGEKIYGYTF
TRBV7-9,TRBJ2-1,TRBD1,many,TGTGCCAGCAGCCTCAACCTTGGACAGGGGGCGTTCTTC,CASSLNLGQGAFF
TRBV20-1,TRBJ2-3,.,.,TGCAGTGCTACAGGGACGGGCACAGATACGCAGTATTTT,CSATGTGTDTQYF
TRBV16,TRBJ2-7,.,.,TGTGCCAGCAGTAATAGGGGGACCGAGCAGTACTTC,CASSNRGTEQYF
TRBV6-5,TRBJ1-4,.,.,TGTGCCAGCAGTTATGTCCGGGGGGTTAGGGAAAAACTGTTTTTT,CASSYVRGVREKLFF
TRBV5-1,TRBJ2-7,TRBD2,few,TGCGCCAGCAGCTTGGGACCAGCGGGGGGAGTTTACGAGCAGTACTTC,CASSLGPAGGVYEQYF
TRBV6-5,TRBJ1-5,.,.,TGTGCCAGCCAGGCCGGCTCAGGGGTACCCAATCAGCCCCAGCATTTT,CASQAGSGVPNQPQHF
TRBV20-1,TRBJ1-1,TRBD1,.,TGCAGTGCTAGTCCCAAATTCCAGGGGGCTGTAACTGAAGCTTTCTTT,CSASPKFQGAVTEAFF
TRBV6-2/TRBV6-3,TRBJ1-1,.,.,TGTGCCAGCAGTTACTCCCCTTCAGAGTTGAACACTGAAGCTTTCTTT,CASSYSPSELNTEAFF
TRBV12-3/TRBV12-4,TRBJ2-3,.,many,TGTGCCAGCAGTTTCCATACAGATACGCAGTATTTT,CASSFHTDTQYF
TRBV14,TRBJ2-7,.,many,TGTGCCAGCAGCCCCTCCGCGTCCTACGAGCAGTACTTC,CASSPSASYEQYF
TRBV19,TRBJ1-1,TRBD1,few,TGTGCCAGTAGTGCATGGGACAGCTTAGCAGGCACTGAAGCTTTCTTT,CASSAWDSLAGTEAFF
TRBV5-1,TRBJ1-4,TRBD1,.,TGCGCCAGCAGCCCTTCTTACGGACAGGGGGCTAATGAAAAACTGTTTTTT,CASSPSYGQGANEKLFF
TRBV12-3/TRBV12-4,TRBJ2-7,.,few,TGTGCCAGCAGTTTAACCTGGGGCACCTCCTACGAGCAGTACTTC,CASSLTWGTSYEQYF
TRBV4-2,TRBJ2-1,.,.,TGTGCCAGCAGCCTTTTCGCCGGGAATGAGCAGTTCTTC,CASSLFAGNEQFF
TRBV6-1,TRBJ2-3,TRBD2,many,TGTGCCACTCATAGCGGGGGGGATGCAGATACGCAGTATTTT,CATHSGGDADTQYF
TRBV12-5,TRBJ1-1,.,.,TGTGCTAGTGGCCTAGGGCAGAACACTGAAGCTTTCTTT,CASGLGQNTEAFF
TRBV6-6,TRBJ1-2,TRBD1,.,TGTGCCAGCAGTCCGCAGGGGGGCTATGGCTACACCTTC,CASSPQGGYGYTF
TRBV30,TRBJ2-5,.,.,TGTGCCTGGAGTGTAGGTGGGTGGAAGACCCAGTACTTC,CAWSVGGWKTQYF
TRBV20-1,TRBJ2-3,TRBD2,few,TGCAGTGCTTTAGCGGGCCCCACAGATACGCAGTATTTT,CSALAGPTDTQYF
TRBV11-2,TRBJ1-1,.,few,TGTGCCAGCAGCTTAGATGCGGGGGGCACTGAAGCTTTCTTT,CASSLDAGGTEAFF
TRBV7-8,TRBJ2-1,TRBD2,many,TGTGCCAGCAGCCCTACGGGGGGGGCAAACAATGAGCAGTTCTTC,CASSPTGGANNEQFF
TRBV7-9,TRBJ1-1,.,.,TGTGCCAGCAGCTTAGTGATCACTGAAGCTTTCTTT,CASSLVITEAFF
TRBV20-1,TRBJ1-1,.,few,TGCAGTGCTAGCCAGGGCCTTGCTGAAGCTTTCTTT,CSASQGLAEAFF
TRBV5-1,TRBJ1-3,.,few,TGCGCCAGCAGCTTGGCCGAGCGGACCACCATATATTTT,CASSLAERTTIYF